The clone carrying this T cell receptor beta chain has just a few counts. Across 20 to 25 US areas, participants ranged in age from about 18 to 90 years. Cohort placement rested on clinical history that participants reported themselves. This sample is part of a study of blood T cell repertoires in COVID-19. Study-wide context: Recovery among Cohort 3 donors was established by two negative PCRs, clearance, or symptom resolution.

Method: immunoSEQ multiplex PCR; TCRdb's copy keeps in-frame clones and lacks some. The table shows about 280,000 clones, with around 89% occurring only once. This receptor was obtained from a woman aged 55-70 years in a cohort exposed to, infected with or recovered from COVID-19 (not recorded which). Sequencing was performed on PBMCs or T cells enriched from blood (not recorded which).

The DNA for the CDR3 is TGTGCCAGCTCACTTTCACAGGGGAGAAGTGAAAAACTGTTTTTT. Translation gives CASSLSQGRSEKLFF. The gene calls are TRBV18 and TRBJ1-4, with 7 bases matching TRBD1. Trimming at V came to 4 bases and at J to 7 bases, leaving 9 bases not matched to a gene. In germline, CDR1 is KGHSH, CDR2 LQKENI. The CDR3 spans 15 residues.